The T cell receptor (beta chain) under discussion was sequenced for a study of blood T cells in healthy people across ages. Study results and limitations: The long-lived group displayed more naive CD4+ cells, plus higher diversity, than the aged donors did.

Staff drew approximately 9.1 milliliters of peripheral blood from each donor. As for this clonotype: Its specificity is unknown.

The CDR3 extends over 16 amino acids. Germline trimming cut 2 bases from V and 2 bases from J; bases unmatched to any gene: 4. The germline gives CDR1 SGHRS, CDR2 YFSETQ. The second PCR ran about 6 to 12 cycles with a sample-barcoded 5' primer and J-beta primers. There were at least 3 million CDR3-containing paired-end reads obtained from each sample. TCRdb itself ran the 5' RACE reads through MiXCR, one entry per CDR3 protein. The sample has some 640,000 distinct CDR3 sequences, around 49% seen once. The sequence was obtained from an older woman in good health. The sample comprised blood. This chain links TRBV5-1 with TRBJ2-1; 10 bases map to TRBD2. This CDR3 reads CASSLLTSGAYNEQFF. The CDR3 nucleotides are TGCGCCAGCAGCTTACTCACTAGCGGGGCCTACAATGAGCAGTTCTTC.